The clone carrying this TCR beta chain appeared a few times. Its target is unknown. A quantitative 5'-RACE method, one with molecular barcodes, was used to make TCR beta libraries. Each CDR3 protein gets one entry after TCRdb re-called the 5' RACE reads with MiXCR. The profile shows fewer than 400,000 distinct CDR3 sequences, around 20% of them singletons. The record originates from a study of CD8 T cells in ankylosing spondylitis. The CDR3 has 14 residues. After removal of 3 bases from V and 5 bases from J, the junction contained 5 bases not matched to a gene. Germline CDR1 DFQATT, CDR2 SNEGSKA (reference sequence). Study-wide results and caveats: Clones that were linked to disease were CD8+ and were relatively rare in peripheral blood. Among TCR beta sequences, a motif of several highly homologous variants appeared characteristic of ankylosing spondylitis blood.

Sequencing was performed on blood, either unsorted or a sorted T cell fraction (not recorded which). The chain joins TRBV20-1 to TRBJ2-2, with 8 bases fitting TRBD2. This clonotype originated in a male donor with ankylosing spondylitis. CDR3 loop: CSASIIAGTGELFF. The DNA of the CDR3 is TGCAGTGCTAGTATTATAGCGGGGACCGGGGAGCTGTTTTTT.